A single sample is the source of the 12 T cell receptor beta chains below, sequenced in a study of radiotherapy plus CTLA-4 blockade in lung cancer (dated by TCRdb to 2016 to 2019). The receptor library was made with the immunoSEQ multiplex PCR assay. Not all clones reach the TCRdb copy of this immuneACCESS table, which keeps in-frame sequences only. Checked studies attribute under half of the gap to unresolved V genes and leave the rest unexplained. The sample data list 43,000 or so clones, and roughly two thirds of these were observed just once. 3.5% of the sample rests with the top ten. The material was peripheral blood, obtained from a patient treated with radiotherapy plus ipilimumab. These receptors originate from a human donor with non-small cell lung cancer who had a complete response to radiotherapy plus ipilimumab.

The J gene is TRBJ2-5, the V gene TRBV7-9; 11 nucleotides align to TRBD2. Germline CDR1 and CDR2: SEHNR and FQNEAQ (reference sequence). There are 16 residues in the CDR3. After removal of 5 bases from V and 4 bases from J, the junction contained 9 bases not matched to a gene. Written as DNA, the CDR3 is TGTGCCAGCAGCCCTAATAGCGGGAGGGTTACAGAGACCCAGTACTTC. Translating it yields CASSPNSGRVTETQYF.

In this sample, this clone turned up a few times. The CDR3 DNA sequence: TGTGCCAGCAGCTTTGCCCCTCCAGGGGGCCCTCGTGGCTACACCTTC. This gives the protein CASSFAPPGGPRGYTF. V is TRBV12-1 and J is TRBJ1-2; the table's D call TRBD1 went unverified against the DNA. TRBV12-1 is shown as a pseudogene. The CDR3 is 16 residues long.

The chain links TRBV6-6 to TRBJ1-4; TRBD1 matches 7 bases. V was clipped by 5 bases and J by 0 bases; unmatched bases: 3. The germline CDR1 and CDR2 sequences are MNHNY and SVGAGI (reference sequence). CDR3 length equals 15 residues. CDR3: CASSRQGTTNEKLFF. The CDR3 DNA is TGTGCCAGCAGTCGACAGGGTACAACTAATGAAAAACTGTTTTTT.

The chain links TRBV2 to TRBJ1-4, with unresolved D. The V end lost 3 bases, the J end lost 8 bases, and 16 bases lay between the germline ends. Germline-derived CDR1 and CDR2 are SNHLY and FYNNEI. This CDR3 has 15 residues. The CDR3 is CASSDPKETTEKLFF. For the CDR3, the DNA is TGTGCCAGCAGTGACCCAAAAGAAACTACGGAAAAACTGTTTTTT.

This clone was detected once. The V call is TRBV1, the J call TRBJ2-3; the D segment call TRBD2 is taken from the table without a DNA check. TRBV1 is listed as a pseudogene. The CDR3 is 16 residues long. This CDR3 is CTSSHPTGTSGHTQYF. Written as DNA, the CDR3 is TGCACCAGCAGCCACCCGACCGGGACTAGCGGACATACGCAGTATTTT.

This chain connects TRBV28 to TRBJ1-5, with 9 nucleotides matching TRBD1. This CDR3 contains 15 residues. Germline V gene lookup returns CDR1 MDHEN and CDR2 SYDVKM. V shed 6 bases and J 7 bases; nucleotides not matched to a gene: 10. The CDR3 loop reads CASSRTGTGMQPQHF. CDR3 nucleotide sequence: TGTGCCAGCAGCCGTACGGGGACAGGGATGCAGCCCCAGCATTTT.

The chain joins TRBV29-1 to TRBJ2-1; the match to TRBD1 covers 8 bases. CDR1 is SQVTM, CDR2 ANQGSEA, per germline. J gave up 6 bases and V 6 bases, and 13 bases lay outside the gene matches. This CDR3 is 15 amino acids long. In DNA, the CDR3 is TGCAGCGTATCGCCCGCCCAGGGGGCAGGCAATGAGCAGTTCTTC. It is translated as CSVSPAQGAGNEQFF.

This chain connects TRBV11-2 to TRBJ1-1; TRBD1 is a possible D gene (5 bases). The CDR3 has 15 amino acids. Between the trimmed V and J ends, which lost 1 base and 4 bases, there was a span of 13 bases. Germline lookup yields CDR1 SGHAT and CDR2 FQNNGV. The chain's CDR3 is CASSLAQGRGTEAFF. The CDR3 bases are TGTGCCAGCAGCTTAGCGCAGGGAAGGGGCACTGAAGCTTTCTTT.

The rearrangement joins TRBV4-3 to TRBJ2-3; the match to TRBD2 covers 16 bases. V lost 4 bases and J lost 6; bases outside the gene matches: 7. Germline-derived CDR1 and CDR2 are LGHNA and YSLEER. The CDR3 length is 17 residues. CDR3 residues: CASSPGTSGGALDTQYF. In DNA form, the CDR3 reads TGCGCCAGCAGCCCCGGGACTAGCGGGGGGGCCCTGGATACGCAGTATTTT.

This chain links TRBV5-1 with TRBJ1-2; possibly TRBD1 for D (6 bases). CDR3 length: 20 amino acids. V was clipped by 1 base and J by 0 bases, with 25 bases between them. The germline gives CDR1 SGHRS, CDR2 YFSETQ. The chain's CDR3 is CASSLYAYRDIKLANYGYTF. The CDR3, as DNA: TGCGCCAGCAGCTTGTATGCATATCGGGACATCAAGTTAGCTAACTATGGCTACACCTTC.

The chain joins TRBV5-1 to TRBJ2-7; 9 bases are shared with TRBD1. The CDR3 length is 15 residues. CDR1 SGHRS and CDR2 YFSETQ come from the germline V gene. The V segment lost 0 bases and the J segment 4 bases; nucleotides outside the gene matches: 5. The CDR3 sequence: CASSLAPGQGYEQYF. The CDR3 bases are TGCGCCAGCAGCTTGGCCCCGGGACAGGGTTACGAGCAGTACTTC.

This clone appeared a single time. The chain joins TRBV6-1 to TRBJ1-2; D perhaps matches TRBD1 (5 bases). This CDR3 is built from 13 residues. Trimming stripped 0 bases from V and 7 bases from J, with 9 bases between. Germline CDR1 is MNHNS and CDR2 is SASEGT. The CDR3 loop is CASSEAVGGGYTF. The CDR3 coding sequence is TGTGCCAGCAGTGAAGCGGTCGGGGGTGGCTACACCTTC.